This T cell receptor beta chain was observed in a study of early T cells in non-severe SARS-CoV-2 infection. This clonotype was found a few times. Germline values: CDR1 DFQATT, CDR2 SNEGSKA (reference sequence). Trimming took 0 bases from V and 1 from J, leaving 3 bases between them. CDR3 length: 12 residues. TCRdb called the 5' RACE reads again in MiXCR, with one record for every CDR3 protein. This table holds under 80,000 distinct CDR3 sequences, 11% found once. The chain joins TRBV20-1 to TRBJ1-1; no reliable D call. The sequencing sample was made of whole blood. This TCR was recovered from an adult who was a healthcare worker with PCR-confirmed SARS-CoV-2 infection or an uninfected control (not recorded which). CDR3 DNA: TGCAGTGCTAGAGATCCGAACACTGAAGCTTTCTTT. Residues: CSARDPNTEAFF.